The text below deals with one T cell receptor (beta chain). This record belongs to a study of blood T cell repertoires in COVID-19. On the study more broadly: The study drew acute and convalescent COVID-19 samples from the United States, Italy and Spain. The analysed material was cDNA or gDNA that came from T cells, B-cell-depleted T cells, or PBMCs.

Methods used by the authors: For nucleated cells, counts were estimated from reference gene primer amplification. Sequencing used immunoSEQ multiplex PCR; TCRdb keeps in-frame clones, though not all of them. D and trimming come from the DNA, and the V and J calls and clone size come from that table. The table records 20,000 to 25,000 clones, over 80% of them present only once. Trimming removed 4 bases at V and 0 bases at J, with 9 bases between. Germline V gene data show CDR1 as LGHDT and CDR2 as YNNKEL (reference sequence). The CDR3 consists of 14 residues. The chain joins TRBV3-1 (or the pseudogene TRBV3-2) to TRBJ1-1; D remains ambiguous. The clonotype comes from a man older than 75 with active or convalescent COVID-19. Sequencing input: peripheral blood. DNA of the CDR3: TGTGCCAGCAGCCTCCGGGAGATGAACACTGAAGCTTTCTTT. Encoded protein: CASSLREMNTEAFF.